The rows below give T cell receptor beta chains drawn from one sample of a study of CD8 T cells in ankylosing spondylitis. MiXCR was run by TCRdb on the 5' RACE reads, yielding one entry per CDR3 protein. The table has under 130,000 distinct CDR3 sequences, 24% seen once. What was sequenced was synovial fluid, either unsorted or a sorted T cell fraction (not recorded which). These receptors all come from a male donor with ankylosing spondylitis. Each CDR3 is given with its conserved first and last residue. A D gene is named only where the DNA matches it firmly. Clone size, where shown, is once, few, many, or a class for clones that have expanded.

clone size	D gene	J gene	CDR3 length	V gene	CDR3 protein	CDR3 DNA
many	-	TRBJ1-6	16	TRBV7-9	CASSLIRGRGISPLHF	TGTGCCAGCAGCCTCATCAGAGGACGGGGGATTTCACCCCTCCACTTT
-	-	TRBJ1-4	15	TRBV27	CASSPLDRSNEKLFF	TGTGCCAGCAGTCCCCTGGACAGATCTAATGAAAAACTGTTTTTT
-	TRBD2	TRBJ2-1	15	TRBV27	CASSSPGLAGFEQFF	TGTGCCAGCAGTAGCCCGGGACTAGCGGGTTTTGAGCAGTTCTTC
-	-	TRBJ2-7	13	TRBV10-2	CASSEDSRVRLYF	TGCGCCAGCAGTGAGGATTCGCGGGTCAGGCTGTACTTC
many	-	TRBJ1-2	13	TRBV7-8	CASSTDLDGGYTF	TGTGCCAGCAGCACCGACCTGGACGGTGGCTACACCTTC
-	TRBD2	TRBJ2-1	14	TRBV20-1	CSASGEGSYNEQFF	TGCAGTGCTAGCGGGGAGGGTTCCTACAATGAGCAGTTCTTC
few	-	TRBJ1-2	15	TRBV5-6	CASSLGPGRRAGYTF	TGTGCCAGCAGCTTGGGTCCGGGCAGGCGGGCTGGCTACACCTTC
-	-	TRBJ1-1	13	TRBV10-3	CAISRDENTEAFF	TGTGCCATCAGTCGGGACGAAAACACTGAAGCTTTCTTT
few	-	TRBJ2-1	13	TRBV11-2	CASSLVLYNEQFF	TGTGCCAGCAGCTTAGTACTCTACAATGAGCAGTTCTTC
-	-	TRBJ2-1	12	TRBV10-1	CASSGNLNEQFF	TGCGCCAGCAGTGGGAACCTGAATGAGCAGTTCTTC
-	-	TRBJ2-1	14	TRBV2	CASRLALGDNEQFF	TGTGCCAGCAGACTAGCCTTGGGAGACAATGAGCAGTTCTTC
-	TRBD1	TRBJ1-5	14	TRBV2	CASSRQGGNQPQHF	TGTGCCAGCAGCCGACAGGGGGGCAATCAGCCCCAGCATTTT
few	TRBD2	TRBJ2-2	16	TRBV5-1	CASSSGLAGGPGELFF	TGCGCCAGCAGCTCCGGACTAGCGGGAGGGCCCGGGGAGCTGTTTTTT
-	-	TRBJ2-7	12	TRBV7-9	CASSLEGRAAYF	TGTGCCAGCAGCTTAGAGGGCAGGGCGGCATACTTC
-	-	TRBJ1-1	12	TRBV29-1	CSVEWGGTEAFF	TGCAGCGTTGAATGGGGGGGGACTGAAGCTTTCTTT
-	TRBD2	TRBJ2-6	15	TRBV7-9	CASSPGGNRANVLTF	TGTGCCAGCAGTCCGGGGGGGAATAGGGCCAACGTCCTGACTTTC
-	-	TRBJ2-2	14	TRBV3-1	CASSLKSNTGELFF	TGTGCCAGCAGCCTTAAATCGAACACCGGGGAGCTGTTTTTT
-	-	TRBJ2-4	14	TRBV5-1	CASSLWGRENIQYF	TGCGCCAGCAGCTTGTGGGGGCGGGAGAACATTCAGTACTTC
few	TRBD2	TRBJ2-3	14	TRBV6-2/TRBV6-3	CASTPAGSTDTQYF	TGTGCCAGCACCCCAGCGGGGAGCACAGATACGCAGTATTTT
-	TRBD1	TRBJ2-3	16	TRBV9	CASSVGDRGNTDTQYF	TGTGCCAGCAGCGTGGGGGACAGGGGGAATACAGATACGCAGTATTTT